This record concerns one T cell receptor (beta chain) sequence. The protocol was immunoSEQ multiplex PCR, while the TCRdb copy is restricted to in-frame clones and leaves out a portion. There are about 80,000 clones in the sample; 84% occur only once, and about 3.8% lies in the top ten. This entry belongs to a study of blood T cell repertoires in COVID-19. Germline assignment: CDR1 SGHRS and CDR2 YFSETQ. V dropped 5 bases and J dropped 4 bases, with 15 bases sitting between them. This CDR3 contains 14 residues. The receptor comes from a man aged 50 or older with acute or convalescent COVID-19. V and J are TRBV5-1 and TRBJ1-1, with a possible D match to TRBD1 (5 bases). The sequenced sample was peripheral blood. CDR3 residues: CASSETVRATEAFF. CDR3 nucleotides: TGCGCCAGCAGTGAGACAGTCCGGGCCACTGAAGCTTTCTTT.